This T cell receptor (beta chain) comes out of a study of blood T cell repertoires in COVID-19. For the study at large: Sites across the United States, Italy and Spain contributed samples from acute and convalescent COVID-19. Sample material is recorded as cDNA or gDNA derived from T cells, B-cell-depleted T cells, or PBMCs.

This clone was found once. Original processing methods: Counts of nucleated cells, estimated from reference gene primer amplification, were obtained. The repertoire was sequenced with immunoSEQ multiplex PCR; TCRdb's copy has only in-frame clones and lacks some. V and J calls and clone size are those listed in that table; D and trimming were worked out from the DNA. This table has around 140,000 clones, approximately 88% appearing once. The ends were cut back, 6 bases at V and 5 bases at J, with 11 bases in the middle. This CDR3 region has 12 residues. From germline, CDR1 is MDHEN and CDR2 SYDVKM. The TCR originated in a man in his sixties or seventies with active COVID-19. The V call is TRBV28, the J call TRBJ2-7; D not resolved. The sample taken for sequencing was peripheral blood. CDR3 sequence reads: CASSLGLNEQYF. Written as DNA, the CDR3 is TGTGCCAGCAGCCTTGGCCTGAACGAGCAGTACTTC. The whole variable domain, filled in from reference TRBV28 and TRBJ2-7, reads DVKVTQSSRYLVKRTGEKVFLECVQDMDHENMFWYRQDPGLGLRLIYFSYDVKMKEKGDIPEGYSVSREKKERFSLILESASTNQTSMYLCASSLGLNEQYFGPGTRLTVT.